The present T cell receptor beta chain was sequenced within a study of cytomegalovirus exposure and HLA in healthy donors. Study-wide points: Associated with cytomegalovirus, according to the listing, were 150 to 200 TCR beta chains. Later analysis showed most CMV-associated TCR beta chains appearing HLA-restricted.

The CDR3 sequence is 14 residues long. V was cut by 2 bases and J by 2 bases, with 9 bases left in between. Germline loops: CDR1 MNHEY, CDR2 SVGAGI. This clone was found a few times. Its matching antigen is unknown. Regarding donors, all were healthy bone marrow donors. Use of 60 Vbeta and 13 Jbeta primers characterized the PCR. The table came from immunoSEQ multiplex PCR; TCRdb's copy has only in-frame clones and leaves some out. This table has 210,000 or so clones, around 80% appearing once. The specimen sequenced was PBMCs. This TCR was recovered from a woman in her sixties or seventies in good health and CMV-seropositive. The chain is built from TRBV6-5 and TRBJ1-1; D is possibly TRBD1 (5 bases). CDR3 protein: CASSYDQGNTEAFF. The CDR3 DNA follows: TGTGCCAGCAGTTACGACCAGGGTAACACTGAAGCTTTCTTT.